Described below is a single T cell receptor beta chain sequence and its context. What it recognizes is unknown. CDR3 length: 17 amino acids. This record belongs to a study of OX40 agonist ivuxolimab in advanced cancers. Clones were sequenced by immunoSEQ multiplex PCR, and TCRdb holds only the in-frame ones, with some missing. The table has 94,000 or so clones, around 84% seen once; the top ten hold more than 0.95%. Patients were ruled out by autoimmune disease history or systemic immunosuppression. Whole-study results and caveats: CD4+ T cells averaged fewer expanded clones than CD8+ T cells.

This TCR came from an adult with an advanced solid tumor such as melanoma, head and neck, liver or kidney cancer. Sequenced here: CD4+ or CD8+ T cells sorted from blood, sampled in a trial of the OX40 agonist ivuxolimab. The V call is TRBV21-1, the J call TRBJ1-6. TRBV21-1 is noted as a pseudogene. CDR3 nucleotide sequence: TGTGCCAGCAGCAAAGGGCTCCCGGGACCGAGGAATTCACCCCTCCACTTT. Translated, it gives CASSKGLPGPRNSPLHF.